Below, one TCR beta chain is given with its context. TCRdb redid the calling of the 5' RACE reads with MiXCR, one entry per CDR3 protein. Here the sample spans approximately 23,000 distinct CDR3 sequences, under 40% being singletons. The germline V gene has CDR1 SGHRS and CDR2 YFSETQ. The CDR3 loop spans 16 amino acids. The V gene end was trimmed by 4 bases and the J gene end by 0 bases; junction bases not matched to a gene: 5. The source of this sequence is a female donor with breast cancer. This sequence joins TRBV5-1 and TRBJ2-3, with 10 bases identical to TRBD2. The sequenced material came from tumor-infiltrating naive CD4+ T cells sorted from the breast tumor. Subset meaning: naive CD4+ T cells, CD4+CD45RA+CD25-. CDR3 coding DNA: TGCGCCAGCAGCCCCGGGACTAGCGAAAGCACAGATACGCAGTATTTT. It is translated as CASSPGTSESTDTQYF.